The entry that follows covers one T cell receptor beta chain sequence. The germline V gene encodes CDR1 SGHNT and CDR2 YYREEE (reference sequence). With V trimmed by 4 bases and J by 5 bases, 14 bases remained unmatched. The CDR3 sequence is 16 residues long. Produced via immunoSEQ multiplex PCR; TCRdb's table is partial and in-frame only. Here the sample spans about 220,000 clones, approximately 80% being singletons. The sample belongs to a study of blood T cell repertoires in COVID-19. The sequence came from a man aged 45-60 years with active or convalescent COVID-19. Sequencing was carried out using peripheral blood. The rearrangement uses TRBV5-4 and TRBJ1-2; 7 bases fit TRBD1. The CDR3 spells CASSHLSVRGRYGYTF. CDR3 sequence (DNA): TGTGCCAGCAGCCACCTTTCTGTCAGGGGGAGGTATGGCTACACCTTC. The complete variable domain, with remaining parts taken from reference TRBV5-4 and TRBJ1-2, reads ETGVTQSPTHLIKTRGQQVTLRCSSQSGHNTVSWYQQALGQGPQFIFQYYREEENGRGNFPPRFSGLQFPNYSSELNVNALELDDSALYLCASSHLSVRGRYGYTFGSGTRLTVV.